This T cell receptor beta chain is from a study of OX40 agonist ivuxolimab in advanced cancers. A word on this clone: Its specificity is not known.

Sequencing used immunoSEQ multiplex PCR; TCRdb keeps in-frame clones, though not all of them. The sample lists fewer than 95,000 clones, around nine tenths occurring once. The length of the CDR3 is 12 residues. With 0 bases removed from V and 6 bases from J, the gap between germline ends came to 8 bases. CDR1 is GTSNPN, CDR2 SVGIG, per germline (reference sequence). Regarding the study as a whole: By week 6 at 0.1 to 3.0 mg/kg, blood CD4+ and CD8+ T cells had expanded clonally.

The chain has TRBV30 and TRBJ1-2, with unresolved D. The material was CD4+ or CD8+ T cells sorted from blood, obtained in a trial of the OX40 agonist ivuxolimab. The source is an adult with an advanced solid tumor such as melanoma, head and neck, liver or kidney cancer. DNA for the CDR3: TGTGCCTGGAGTGTAGGTCAGGATGGCTACACCTTC. It translates to CAWSVGQDGYTF. Supplemented by reference TRBV30 and TRBJ1-2, the full variable domain reads SQTIHQWPATLVQPVGSPLSLECTVEGTSNPNLYWYRQAAGRGLQLLFYSVGIGQISSEVPQNLSASRPQDRQFILSSKKLLLSDSGFYLCAWSVGQDGYTFGSGTRLTVV.